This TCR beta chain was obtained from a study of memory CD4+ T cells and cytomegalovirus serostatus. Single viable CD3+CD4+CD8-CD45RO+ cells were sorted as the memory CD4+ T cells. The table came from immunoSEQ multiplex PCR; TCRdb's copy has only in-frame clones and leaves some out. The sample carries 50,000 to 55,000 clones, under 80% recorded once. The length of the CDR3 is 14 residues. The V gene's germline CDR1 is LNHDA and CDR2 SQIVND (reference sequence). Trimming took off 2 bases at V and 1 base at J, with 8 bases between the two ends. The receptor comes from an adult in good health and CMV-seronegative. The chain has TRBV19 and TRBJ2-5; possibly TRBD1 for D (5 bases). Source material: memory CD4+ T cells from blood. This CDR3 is CASSITGSQETQYF. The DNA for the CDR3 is TGTGCCAGTAGTATAACAGGTAGCCAAGAGACCCAGTACTTC.